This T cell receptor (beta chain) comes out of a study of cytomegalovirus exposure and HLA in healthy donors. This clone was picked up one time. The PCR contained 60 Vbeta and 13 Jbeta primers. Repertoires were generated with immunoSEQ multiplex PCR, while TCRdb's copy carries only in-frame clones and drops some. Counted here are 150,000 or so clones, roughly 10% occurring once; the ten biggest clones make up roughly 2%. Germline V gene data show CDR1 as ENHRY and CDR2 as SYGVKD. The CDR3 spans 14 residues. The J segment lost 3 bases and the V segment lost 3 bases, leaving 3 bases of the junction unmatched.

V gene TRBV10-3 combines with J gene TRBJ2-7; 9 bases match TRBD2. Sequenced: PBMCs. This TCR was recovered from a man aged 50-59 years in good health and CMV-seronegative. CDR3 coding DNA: TGTGCCATCAGTGACCTAGCGGGGAACTACGAGCAGTACTTC. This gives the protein CAISDLAGNYEQYF.